The T cell receptor beta chain described here comes from a study of read filtering for tumor transcriptome and immune sequencing. Trimming left V 5 bases short and J 4 bases short, with 15 bases between. The CDR3 spans 14 residues. Germline V gene data show CDR1 as SGHRS and CDR2 as YFSETQ. Molecular barcoded adaptors covering alpha/delta and beta/gamma chains were used on roughly 400 ng RNA. Each CDR3 protein gets one entry after TCRdb re-called the reads with MiXCR. The top ten hold 16% of the sample, which has 25,000 to 35,000 distinct CDR3 sequences, approximately 17% seen once. This clonotype showed up many times.

The chain employs TRBV5-1 and TRBJ2-5; D may correspond to TRBD1 or TRBD2 (6 bases each). The origin of this receptor is a donor aged 40 or over with multiple myeloma. The material sequenced was a population of CD138-negative cells sorted from bone marrow. The CDR3, as DNA: TGCGCCAGCAGTGCTAGGTGGGGGGCAGAGACCCAGTACTTC. Amino acid sequence: CASSARWGAETQYF.